This T cell receptor beta chain is drawn from a study of CD8+CD57+ T cells in acquired aplastic anemia. Study details: The sorted CD4+ and CD8+ cells yielded an average approximately 3 ug of DNA. The study's findings and limits: Both patients and controls carried the same twenty-nine CD8+ CDR3 sequences.

CDR3 and TCR beta VDJ profiling relied on a genomic DNA template. TCRdb analysed the reads with MiXCR anew, one entry per CDR3 protein. This table holds some 200,000 distinct CDR3 sequences, 60% to 80% found once. An expansion of CD8+CD57+ cells by flow cytometry had been shown in patients chosen for sequencing. The CDR3 covers 16 residues. Germline-derived CDR1 and CDR2 are LNHNV and YYDKDF (reference sequence). Deletions cut 3 bases from V and 0 bases from J, with 12 bases between. A note on this clonotype: Its antigen is unknown.

The sequence was obtained from a human donor with aplastic anemia. J is TRBJ2-1 and V is TRBV15; D might be TRBD2 (8 bases). The sequenced material came from sorted CD4+, CD8+, or CD8+CD57+ T cells (not recorded which) from PBMCs. DNA for the CDR3: TGTGCCACCAGCAGCGGGAGGGGGCTCTCCTACAATGAGCAGTTCTTC. Translated, it gives CATSSGRGLSYNEQFF. The full variable domain, with the rest looked up from reference TRBV15 and TRBJ2-1, is DAMVIQNPRYQVTQFGKPVTLSCSQTLNHNVMYWYQQKSSQAPKLLFHYYDKDFNNEADTPDNFQSRRPNTSFCFLDIRSPGLGDTAMYLCATSSGRGLSYNEQFFGPGTRLTVL.